Listed below are T cell receptor beta chains from one sample, sequenced in a study of T cell responses to AZD1222 COVID-19 vaccine. Some clones are missing from TCRdb's copy, which holds only in-frame ones; the method was immunoSEQ multiplex PCR. The sample lists about 94,000 clones, roughly 88% occurring once. The specimen was peripheral blood, collected 28 days after the second AZD1222 dose. These receptors were taken from an adult who received the AZD1222 COVID-19 vaccine. CDR3s include the opening cysteine and the closing phenylalanine or tryptophan. The order of the fields is J gene, D gene, clone size, V gene, CDR3 protein, CDR3 DNA. D genes are given only for firm matches. The listing skips clone size in some rows; elsewhere it reads once, few, many or a size class.

J: TRBJ1-1; D: -; size: -; V: TRBV7-9; CDR3: CASSTPGPLREAFF; DNA: TGTGCCAGCAGCACCCCCGGCCCACTTCGGGAAGCTTTCTTT
J: TRBJ2-1; D: -; size: -; V: TRBV6-5; CDR3: CASSQRAFSYNEQFF; DNA: TGTGCCAGCAGTCAGCGGGCCTTCTCCTACAATGAGCAGTTCTTC
J: TRBJ1-3; D: -; size: once; V: TRBV3-1/TRBV3-2; CDR3: CASSQGNSGNTIYF; DNA: TGTGCCAGCAGCCAAGGGAACTCTGGAAACACCATATATTTT
J: TRBJ1-5; D: TRBD1; size: -; V: TRBV5-6; CDR3: CASSVGQSNQPQHF; DNA: TGTGCCAGCAGCGTGGGACAGAGCAATCAGCCCCAGCATTTT
J: TRBJ1-5; D: TRBD1; size: -; V: TRBV7-9; CDR3: CASSLGQGGQPQHF; DNA: TGTGCCAGCAGCTTAGGACAGGGTGGCCAGCCCCAGCATTTT
J: TRBJ2-1; D: TRBD2; size: once; V: TRBV5-8; CDR3: CASSLVWASGSLYNEQFF; DNA: TGTGCCAGCAGCTTGGTTTGGGCTAGCGGGAGCCTATACAATGAGCAGTTCTTC
J: TRBJ1-3; D: -; size: -; V: TRBV4-1; CDR3: CASSPSRHAGNTIYF; DNA: TGCGCCAGCAGCCCTTCCCGACATGCGGGAAACACCATATATTTT
J: TRBJ2-3; D: TRBD2; size: -; V: TRBV2; CDR3: CAVQKRLAGGLRDTDTQYF; DNA: TGTGCCGTTCAAAAAAGGCTAGCGGGGGGGTTGAGGGACACAGATACGCAGTATTTT
J: TRBJ2-5; D: -; size: -; V: TRBV12-3/TRBV12-4; CDR3: CASSFSGKETQYF; DNA: TGTGCCAGCAGTTTCTCGGGGAAAGAGACCCAGTACTTC
J: TRBJ1-4; D: -; size: once; V: TRBV11-3; CDR3: CASSLDGRAATNEKLFF; DNA: TGTGCCAGCAGCTTAGACGGCAGGGCGGCAACTAATGAAAAACTGTTTTTT
J: TRBJ1-2; D: -; size: -; V: TRBV27; CDR3: CASSTGLNYGYTF; DNA: TGTGCCTCGTCCACCGGTCTGAACTATGGCTACACCTTC
J: TRBJ1-2; D: TRBD1; size: -; V: TRBV7-2; CDR3: CASSSGQGIYGYTF; DNA: TGTGCCAGCAGCTCGGGACAGGGTATATATGGCTACACCTTC
J: TRBJ1-2; D: -; size: -; V: TRBV19; CDR3: CASSQGSGLSGYTF; DNA: TGTGCCAGTAGTCAGGGGTCGGGTCTCTCTGGCTACACCTTC
J: TRBJ1-2; D: -; size: -; V: TRBV4-1; CDR3: CASSQDGAGSNYGYTF; DNA: TGCGCCAGCAGCCAAGATGGAGCCGGGAGTAACTATGGCTACACCTTC
J: TRBJ1-2; D: TRBD1; size: -; V: TRBV5-4; CDR3: CASSLSPGQTYSAF; DNA: TGTGCCAGCAGCTTGTCCCCGGGACAGACCTATTCTGCCTTC
J: TRBJ2-7; D: TRBD2; size: -; V: TRBV7-6; CDR3: CASSLGLAGREQYF; DNA: TGTGCCAGCAGCTTAGGCCTAGCGGGACGCGAGCAGTACTTC
J: TRBJ1-3; D: -; size: -; V: TRBV30; CDR3: CAWKSAKNPGNTIYF; DNA: TGTGCCTGGAAGTCGGCCAAGAATCCTGGAAACACCATATATTTT
J: TRBJ1-6; D: -; size: -; V: TRBV9; CDR3: CASSPRQSSYNSPLHF; DNA: TGTGCCAGCAGCCCCCGACAGAGCTCCTATAATTCACCCCTCCACTTT
J: TRBJ2-3; D: -; size: -; V: TRBV7-8; CDR3: CASSLEGTGSSTDTQYF; DNA: TGTGCCAGCAGCTTAGAGGGTACAGGGAGTAGCACAGATACGCAGTATTTT
J: TRBJ1-2; D: -; size: -; V: TRBV6-2/TRBV6-3; CDR3: CASSHPGGYGYTF; DNA: TGTGCCAGCAGCCACCCCGGGGGCTATGGCTACACCTTC
J: TRBJ1-1; D: -; size: -; V: TRBV11-1; CDR3: CASSSPDQNTEAFF; DNA: TGTGCCAGCAGCTCCCCAGATCAGAACACTGAAGCTTTCTTT
J: TRBJ2-2; D: -; size: -; V: TRBV24-1; CDR3: CATSPNSPGELFF; DNA: TGTGCCACCAGTCCAAATAGCCCCGGGGAGCTGTTTTTT
J: TRBJ1-1; D: -; size: -; V: TRBV28; CDR3: CASKSGGTEAFF; DNA: TGTGCCAGCAAATCGGGGGGCACTGAAGCTTTCTTT
J: TRBJ2-5; D: TRBD2; size: -; V: TRBV5-6; CDR3: CASSSNLAGAYQETQYF; DNA: TGTGCCAGCAGCTCGAACCTAGCGGGGGCGTACCAAGAGACCCAGTACTTC
J: TRBJ1-1; D: TRBD1; size: few; V: TRBV2; CDR3: CASTGGTTTEAFF; DNA: TGTGCCAGCACAGGGGGGACAACTACTGAAGCTTTCTTT
J: TRBJ2-2; D: -; size: -; V: TRBV5-1; CDR3: CASKIESENTGELFF; DNA: TGCGCCAGCAAGATAGAGAGCGAGAACACCGGGGAGCTGTTTTTT
J: TRBJ2-3; D: -; size: -; V: TRBV6-5; CDR3: CASSPVFVDTQYF; DNA: TGTGCCAGCAGTCCGGTCTTTGTAGATACGCAGTATTTT
J: TRBJ2-1; D: -; size: -; V: TRBV27; CDR3: CASSLSRPGGQFF; DNA: TGTGCCAGCAGTTTATCCCGCCCCGGAGGGCAGTTCTTC
J: TRBJ1-4; D: -; size: once; V: TRBV7-8; CDR3: CASSLAGRVGEKLFF; DNA: TGTGCCAGCAGCTTAGCCGGCAGGGTCGGTGAAAAACTGTTTTTT
J: TRBJ1-1; D: -; size: -; V: TRBV5-8; CDR3: CASSFVGRVNTEAFF; DNA: TGTGCCAGCAGCTTTGTTGGCCGGGTCAACACTGAAGCTTTCTTT
J: TRBJ2-7; D: TRBD2; size: -; V: TRBV30; CDR3: CAWSVPNSGGEQYF; DNA: TGTGCCTGGAGTGTACCAAATAGCGGGGGTGAGCAGTACTTC
J: TRBJ2-3; D: TRBD2; size: once; V: TRBV9; CDR3: CASSFLAGEGDTQYF; DNA: TGTGCCAGCAGCTTTCTAGCGGGGGAGGGAGATACGCAGTATTTT
J: TRBJ2-1; D: -; size: once; V: TRBV5-1; CDR3: CASSLGGDEQFF; DNA: TGCGCCAGCAGCTTGGGAGGGGATGAGCAGTTCTTC
J: TRBJ2-5; D: TRBD2; size: -; V: TRBV28; CDR3: CASSSSGRAYQETQYF; DNA: TGTGCCAGCAGTTCTAGCGGGAGGGCTTACCAAGAGACCCAGTACTTC
J: TRBJ1-4; D: TRBD1; size: medium-sized; V: TRBV11-2; CDR3: CASSRNLRQGTNEKLFF; DNA: TGTGCCAGCAGCCGTAACCTCCGACAGGGAACTAATGAAAAACTGTTTTTT
J: TRBJ2-7; D: TRBD1; size: -; V: TRBV12-3/TRBV12-4; CDR3: CASRTQGAGEQYF; DNA: TGTGCCAGCAGAACACAGGGGGCAGGGGAGCAGTACTTC
J: TRBJ1-2; D: -; size: -; V: TRBV13; CDR3: CASSLGQGINGYTF; DNA: TGTGCCAGCAGCTTAGGCCAGGGAATCAACGGCTACACCTTC
J: TRBJ2-7; D: TRBD1; size: -; V: TRBV15; CDR3: CATSSWDRTYEQYF; DNA: TGTGCCACCAGCAGTTGGGACAGAACTTACGAGCAGTACTTC
J: TRBJ1-2; D: -; size: -; V: TRBV4-2; CDR3: CASSQGTDYGYTF; DNA: TGTGCCAGCAGCCAAGGGACAGACTATGGCTACACCTTC
J: TRBJ1-5; D: -; size: -; V: TRBV29-1; CDR3: CSVGGLNQPQHF; DNA: TGCAGCGTGGGGGGACTGAATCAGCCCCAGCATTTT
J: TRBJ1-1; D: -; size: -; V: TRBV5-1; CDR3: CASSLEGLGTEAFF; DNA: TGCGCCAGCAGCTTGGAAGGGTTGGGCACTGAAGCTTTCTTT
J: TRBJ2-2; D: TRBD1; size: -; V: TRBV5-1; CDR3: CASSLGQGANGELFF; DNA: TGCGCCAGCAGTCTGGGACAGGGGGCAAACGGGGAGCTGTTTTTT